The 13 T cell receptor beta chains presented below share a single source sample, sequenced in a study of cytotoxic CD8 clonotypes in ibrutinib-treated CLL. The data were produced by immunoSEQ multiplex PCR, yet TCRdb's version contains in-frame clones alone and is incomplete. This sample has 250,000 or so clones, with around 70% found just once. This specimen consisted of PBMCs, obtained after 24 months of ibrutinib treatment. The receptors were gathered from a human donor with chronic lymphocytic leukemia.

The chain recombines TRBV7-6 with TRBJ2-7; a possible D gene is TRBD1 (5 bases). The CDR3 contains 15 residues. Germline V lookup: CDR1 SGHVS, CDR2 FNYEAQ. Trimming pared 1 base from V and 3 bases from J, leaving 13 bases between. The CDR3 DNA reads TGTGCCAGCAGCTTAGGGGTAGACAGCGACTACGAGCAGTACTTC. Translation: CASSLGVDSDYEQYF. The whole variable domain, filled in from reference TRBV7-6 and TRBJ2-7, reads GAGVSQSPRYKVTKRGQDVALRCDPISGHVSLYWYRQALGQGPEFLTYFNYEAQQDKSGLPNDRFSAERPEGSISTLTIQRTEQRDSAMYRCASSLGVDSDYEQYFGPGTRLTVT.

V and J are TRBV30 and TRBJ1-5, with D uncertain. Deletions cut 1 base from V and 5 bases from J, with 9 bases between. The CDR3 spans 13 residues. Per germline, CDR1 GTSNPN and CDR2 SVGIG (reference sequence). This CDR3 reads CAWSGIGYQPQHF. The DNA for the CDR3 is TGTGCCTGGAGTGGAATAGGCTATCAGCCCCAGCATTTT.

The chain has TRBV18 and TRBJ2-7; D call uncertain. The germline V gene has CDR1 KGHSH and CDR2 LQKENI. V dropped 3 bases and J dropped 3 bases, with 12 bases sitting between them. CDR3 length equals 14 residues. CDR3 DNA: TGTGCCAGCTCACCCCCGAGGCGGATCTACGAGCAGTACTTC. Its translation is CASSPPRRIYEQYF.

CDR3 nucleotides: TGTGCCAGCAGCCGCTCCGGGACTAGGGTTACAGATACGCAGTATTTT. Its protein product is CASSRSGTRVTDTQYF. The V call is TRBV5-5, the J call TRBJ2-3; 8 nucleotides agree with TRBD2. Germline assignment: CDR1 SGHKS and CDR2 YYEKEE (reference sequence). V shed 4 bases and J 3 bases; nucleotides not matched to a gene: 10. CDR3 length equals 16 residues.

This clone was seen just once. The chain joins TRBV15 to TRBJ2-7; 11 bases agree with TRBD1. Per the germline V gene, CDR1 is LNHNV and CDR2 is YYDKDF (reference sequence). V gave up 3 bases and J gave up 2 bases; unmatched junction bases: 3. The CDR3 totals 15 residues. CDR3 sequence: CATSRPGQGAYEQYF. DNA of the CDR3: TGTGCCACCAGCAGGCCGGGACAGGGGGCCTACGAGCAGTACTTC.

This sequence joins TRBV27 and TRBJ1-5; 8 nucleotides align to TRBD1. Germline CDR1 MNHEY, CDR2 SMNVEV (reference sequence). CDR3 length equals 14 residues. The V gene end was trimmed by 2 bases and the J gene end by 9 bases; junction bases not matched to a gene: 6. CDR3 coding DNA: TGTGCCAGCAGTTTACAGGGGGCGGAGGTGCCCCAGCATTTT. Translating gives CASSLQGAEVPQHF.

This clone was seen a few times. The CDR3 here is CASSVGGGSEQYF. DNA for the CDR3: TGTGCCAGCAGCGTAGGGGGTGGGAGCGAGCAGTACTTC. This sequence joins TRBV9 and TRBJ2-7; possible D gene TRBD2, 5 bases. Germline assignment: CDR1 SGDLS and CDR2 YYNGEE. V shed 0 bases and J shed 6 bases, with 10 bases lying between them. CDR3 length equals 13 residues.

The chain is built from TRBV23-1 and TRBJ2-5; tentative D call: TRBD1 (5 bases). TRBV23-1 is an ORF; its function is uncertain. V lost 0 bases to trimming and J lost 2 bases, with 16 bases between them. This CDR3 is built from 17 residues. The DNA for the CDR3 is TGCGCCAGCAGTCAATCGGGGCGTCTAGTAACGCAAGAGACCCAGTACTTC. Translation: CASSQSGRLVTQETQYF.

The chain recombines TRBV9 with TRBJ2-5, with a tentative D call TRBD2 (6 bases). Trimming removed 3 bases from V and 3 bases from J, with 18 bases in between. Germline-derived CDR1 and CDR2 are SGDLS and YYNGEE. The CDR3 sequence is 16 residues long. CDR3 sequence reads: CASSATDVGGKETQYF. CDR3 bases: TGTGCCAGCAGCGCCACAGACGTGGGAGGAAAAGAGACCCAGTACTTC.

This clone was observed a few times. The V and J genes are TRBV7-8 and TRBJ1-5, with D possibly being TRBD1 (5 bases). The germline V and J ends were trimmed by 1 base and 6 bases, with 16 bases remaining between them. The germline CDR1 and CDR2 sequences are SGHVS and FQNEAQ. CDR3 length: 16 amino acids. CDR3 amino acids: CASSLGTLMDTQPQHF. The CDR3 nucleotides are TGTGCCAGCAGCTTAGGGACACTTATGGATACTCAGCCCCAGCATTTT. Supplemented by reference TRBV7-8 and TRBJ1-5, the full variable domain reads GAGVSQSPRYKVAKRGQDVALRCDPISGHVSLFWYQQALGQGPEFLTYFQNEAQLDKSGLPSDRFFAERPEGSVSTLKIQRTQQEDSAVYLCASSLGTLMDTQPQHFGDGTRLSIL.

This chain connects TRBV27 to TRBJ2-5; D might be TRBD1 or TRBD2, each matching 6 bases. V was clipped by 4 bases and J by 2 bases, with 17 bases between them. In germline, CDR1 is MNHEY, CDR2 SMNVEV (reference sequence). The CDR3 spans 16 residues. This CDR3 reads CASSWGAVGLQETQYF. The CDR3 DNA reads as TGTGCCAGCAGTTGGGGGGCAGTGGGATTACAAGAGACCCAGTACTTC.

The chain couples TRBV5-4 to TRBJ1-2, with 8 bases identical to TRBD1. The V and J ends lost 4 bases and 7 bases, in that order; junction bases with no gene match: 9. In germline, CDR1 is SGHNT, CDR2 YYREEE (reference sequence). This CDR3 contains 14 residues. The CDR3 protein is CASSTRTGLSGYTF. CDR3 coding DNA: TGTGCCAGCAGCACAAGGACAGGGTTAAGTGGCTACACCTTC.

This clone appeared a single time. This rearrangement joins TRBV27 to TRBJ1-5; 8 bases map to TRBD1. The length of the CDR3 is 15 residues. The trim removed 4 bases at V and 12 bases at J, leaving 14 bases unmatched. CDR1 and CDR2 from the germline V gene are MNHEY and SMNVEV (reference sequence). The CDR3 loop is CASSSTGEWTLSQHF. CDR3 nucleotide sequence: TGTGCCAGCAGTTCGACAGGGGAGTGGACCTTGAGCCAGCATTTT.